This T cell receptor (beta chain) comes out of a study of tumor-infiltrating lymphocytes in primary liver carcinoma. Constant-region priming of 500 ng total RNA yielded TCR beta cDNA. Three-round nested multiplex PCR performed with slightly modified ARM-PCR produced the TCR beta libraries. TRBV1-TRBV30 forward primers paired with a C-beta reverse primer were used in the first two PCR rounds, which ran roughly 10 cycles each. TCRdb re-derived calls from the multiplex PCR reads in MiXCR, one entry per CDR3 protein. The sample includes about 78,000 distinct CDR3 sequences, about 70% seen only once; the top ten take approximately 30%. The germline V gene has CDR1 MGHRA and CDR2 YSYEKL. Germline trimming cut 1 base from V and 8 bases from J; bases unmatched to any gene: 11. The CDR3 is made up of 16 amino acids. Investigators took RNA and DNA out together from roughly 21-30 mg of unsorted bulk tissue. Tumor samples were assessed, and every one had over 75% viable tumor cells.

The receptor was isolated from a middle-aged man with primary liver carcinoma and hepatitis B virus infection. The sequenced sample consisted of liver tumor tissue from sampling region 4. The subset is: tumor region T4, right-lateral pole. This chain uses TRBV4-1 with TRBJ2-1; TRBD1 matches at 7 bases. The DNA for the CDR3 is TGCGCCAGCAGCCAAGTAAGGGACAGACCGTCAGATGAGCAGTTCTTC. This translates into CASSQVRDRPSDEQFF.